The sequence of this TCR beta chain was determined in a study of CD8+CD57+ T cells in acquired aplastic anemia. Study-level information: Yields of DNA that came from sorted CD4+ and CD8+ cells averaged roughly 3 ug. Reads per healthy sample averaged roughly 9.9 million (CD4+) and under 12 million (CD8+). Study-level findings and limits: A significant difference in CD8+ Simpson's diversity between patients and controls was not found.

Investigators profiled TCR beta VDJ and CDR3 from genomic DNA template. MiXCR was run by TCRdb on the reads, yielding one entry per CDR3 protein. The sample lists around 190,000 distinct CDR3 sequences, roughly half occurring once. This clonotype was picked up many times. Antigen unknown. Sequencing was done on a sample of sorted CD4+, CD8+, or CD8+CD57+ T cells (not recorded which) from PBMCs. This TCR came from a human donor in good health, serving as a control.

The CDR3 region has the DNA TGTGCCAGCAGGCCTGGGACAGCGGGCTATGGCTACACCTTC. Translation gives CASRPGTAGYGYTF. The gene calls are TRBV12-3 or TRBV12-4 and TRBJ1-2, with 7 nucleotides matching TRBD1. The length of the CDR3 is 14 residues. V lost 6 bases, J lost 4 bases, and 8 bases stayed unmatched.